The 16 T cell receptor beta chains below all came from one sample that was sequenced in a study of T-cell reconstitution after alpha-beta-depleted transplantation in children. Unique molecular identifiers were incorporated during preparation of the TCRbeta library. TCRdb recomputed calls from the PCR reads with MiXCR, one row per CDR3 protein. The repertoire includes approximately 630,000 distinct CDR3 sequences, around 14% of them detected once, and 0.79% sits in the top ten. The source was PBMCs, collected before TCRalphabeta/CD19-depleted stem cell transplant. All receptors derive from a girl between 2 and 10 years old with congenital amegakaryocytic thrombocytopenia, due to receive a stem cell transplant.

This clonotype was observed at least ten times. The chain has TRBV5-1 and TRBJ2-2, with D possibly matching TRBD2 (6 bases). This CDR3 is 18 amino acids long. Germline assignment: CDR1 SGHRS and CDR2 YFSETQ. V was clipped by 0 bases and J by 4 bases, with 19 bases between them. Here the CDR3 DNA reads TGCGCCAGCAGCTTGGGTCTTTATCGGGAGTACAGCACCGGGGAGCTGTTTTTT. As protein: CASSLGLYREYSTGELFF.

This clonotype was detected many times. The chain has TRBV20-1 and TRBJ2-5, with TRBD1 as a possible D gene (5 bases). Germline V lookup: CDR1 DFQATT, CDR2 SNEGSKA (reference sequence). The CDR3 length is 15 residues. V shed 0 bases and J shed 0 bases, with 11 bases lying between them. CDR3 sequence reads: CSARDSRRDQETQYF. CDR3 coding DNA: TGCAGTGCTAGAGATTCCCGCAGGGACCAAGAGACCCAGTACTTC.

This clonotype showed up many times. This chain uses TRBV5-6 with TRBJ2-3; D uncertain. Per germline, CDR1 SGHDT and CDR2 YYEEEE. The CDR3 is 15 amino acids. The V end lost 6 bases, the J end lost 0 bases, and 14 bases lay between the germline ends. The CDR3, as DNA: TGTGCCAGCAACCCACAGTTTACTAGCACAGATACGCAGTATTTT. Translated: CASNPQFTSTDTQYF.

CDR3 DNA sequence: TGTGCCAGCAGTTCCACCCGGACTAGCGGCAATGAGCAGTTCTTC. Its translation: CASSSTRTSGNEQFF. V gene TRBV27 combines with J gene TRBJ2-1; 10 nucleotides line up with TRBD2. J was trimmed by 6 bases and V by 4 bases; bases with no gene match: 6. The V gene's germline CDR1 is MNHEY and CDR2 SMNVEV (reference sequence). The length of the CDR3 is 15 residues.

This chain joins TRBV4-3 and TRBJ2-5, with 12 bases identical to TRBD2. The CDR3 runs to 15 residues. CDR1 LGHNA and CDR2 YSLEER come from the germline V gene. V was pared by 8 bases and J by 4 bases, with 8 bases of the junction left unmatched. CDR3 protein: CASGSTSGSGETQYF. The CDR3 nucleotides read TGCGCCAGCGGATCGACTAGCGGGAGTGGAGAGACCCAGTACTTC.

There are many counts of this clonotype. The chain links TRBV12-3 or TRBV12-4 to TRBJ2-1; 11 bases match TRBD1. V was clipped by 6 bases and J by 9 bases; unmatched bases: 7. CDR3 size: 14 residues. In nucleotides, the CDR3 is TGTGCCAGCAGGGGACAGGGGGTTTGGACTGAGCAGTTCTTC. This translates into CASRGQGVWTEQFF.

This clonotype was seen repeatedly, ten times or more. The CDR3 DNA sequence: TGCAGTGCTAGACGGGGACAACATGGGGTGTACAATGAGCAGTTCTTC. It encodes CSARRGQHGVYNEQFF. The J gene is TRBJ2-1, the V gene TRBV20-1, with a weak D call TRBD1 (6 bases). CDR1 is DFQATT and CDR2 is SNEGSKA in the germline V gene (reference sequence). The germline V and J ends were trimmed by 2 bases and 4 bases, with 18 bases remaining between them. The CDR3 is 16 residues long.

On this clonotype: A read error may be the cause here, since a much bigger clone is one base away. The chain recombines TRBV20-1 with TRBJ2-1, with TRBD2 as a possible D gene (6 bases). The CDR3 spans 16 residues. Germline-derived CDR1 and CDR2 are DFQATT and SNEGSKA (reference sequence). The CDR3, as DNA: TGCTGTGCTAGGGATGGAAAGCGGGTCGGTTACAATGAGCAGTTCTTC. This codes for CCARDGKRVGYNEQFF.

With regard to this clonotype: This may stem from a read error, because a much larger clone lies one nucleotide away. The rearrangement joins TRBV20-1 to TRBJ2-3, with TRBD2 identical over 8 bases. The J segment lost 0 bases and the V segment lost 3 bases, leaving 5 bases of the junction unmatched. This CDR3 is built from 15 residues. In germline, CDR1 is DFQATT, CDR2 SNEGSKA (reference sequence). As DNA, the CDR3 is TGCAGTGCTAGCGGAGCGGGAGTGAGCACAGATACGCAGTATTTT. Its translation is CSASGAGVSTDTQYF.

This clonotype was counted ten times or more. V and J are TRBV10-1 and TRBJ1-5; 9 bases match TRBD1. CDR3 length equals 15 residues. V lost 2 bases and J lost 5; bases outside the gene matches: 4. CDR1 is WNHNN, CDR2 SYGVQD, per germline (reference sequence). The CDR3 DNA reads as TGCGCCAGCAGTGAGAAGGGACAGGGCCATCAGCCCCAGCATTTT. This translates into CASSEKGQGHQPQHF.

This clonotype was observed at least ten times. The chain couples TRBV12-3 or TRBV12-4 to TRBJ1-2; D unresolved. V was pared by 6 bases and J by 6 bases, with 11 bases between. The CDR3 runs to 12 residues. The CDR3 protein is CASSPASHGYTF. The CDR3 bases are TGTGCCAGCAGCCCCGCATCCCATGGCTACACCTTC.

This clonotype was observed a few times. The chain is built from TRBV12-3 or TRBV12-4 and TRBJ1-1; 9 bases map to TRBD1. V lost 5 bases to trimming and J lost 0 bases; unmatched junction nucleotides: 7. This CDR3 comprises 16 residues. This CDR3 reads CASSKGQGVVNTEAFF. The CDR3 bases are TGTGCCAGCAGTAAGGGACAGGGTGTGGTGAACACTGAAGCTTTCTTT.

As concerns this clonotype: Just one base apart from a much larger clone, this may be a read error. The CDR3 DNA reads as TGCAGTGCTAGAGGAAGCGGGGCTAGCTCCTACGATGAGCAGTTCTTC. This translates into CSARGSGASSYDEQFF. The chain has TRBV20-1 and TRBJ2-1; 7 bases line up with TRBD2. The germline CDR1 and CDR2 sequences are DFQATT and SNEGSKA (reference sequence). The CDR3 covers 16 residues.

This clonotype was detected only a few times. V is TRBV5-1 and J is TRBJ1-4; possible D gene TRBD1, 5 bases. Germline V lookup: CDR1 SGHRS, CDR2 YFSETQ. Trimming left V 0 bases short and J 8 bases short, with 17 bases between. This CDR3 has 16 amino acids. The CDR3 sequence is CASSLGGASKAEKLFF. In DNA form, the CDR3 reads TGCGCCAGCAGCTTGGGAGGGGCTTCGAAAGCGGAAAAACTGTTTTTT.

The CDR3 bases are TGTGCCAGCAGTAGTACCCAGGGGGTACCCACAGATACGCAGTATTTT. It specifies CASSSTQGVPTDTQYF. This chain connects TRBV6-1 to TRBJ2-3, with 7 positions matching TRBD1. Germline CDR1 is MNHNS and CDR2 is SASEGT. The CDR3 is 16 residues long. Trimming took 5 bases from V and 2 from J; bases not matched to a gene: 10.

V usage is TRBV7-9 and J usage is TRBJ1-5; D is unresolved. This CDR3 has 12 residues. Germline CDR1 is SEHNR and CDR2 is FQNEAQ (reference sequence). V was trimmed by 2 bases and J by 5 bases, leaving 4 bases between them. The DNA of the CDR3 is TGTGCCAGCAGCTTATTCCATCAGCCCCAGCATTTT. It encodes CASSLFHQPQHF.